The 31 T cell receptor beta chains reported below all come from one sample, sequenced in a study of vaccination and CD4 T cells after COVID-19. The Oncomine TCR Beta short-read assay was applied to DNA of cultured CD4+ T cells. The authors extracted genomic DNA from cultured CD4+ T cells. MiXCR was run by TCRdb on the PCR reads, yielding one entry per CDR3 protein. The sample includes roughly 9,300 distinct CDR3 sequences, under 40% seen only once; the top ten take approximately 20%. No cognate antigen is known for these TCRs. The treatment: roughly 11-day PBMC culture with coronavirus spike peptide pools or control peptides (ViraFEST assay). During the years 2011-2018, before the COVID-19 pandemic, the unexposed donor's CD4+ T cells were collected. Sample: CD4+ T cells from blood, cultured in vitro. These receptors were obtained from a human donor in good health.

This clonotype was observed a handful of times. This chain uses TRBV7-6 with TRBJ2-5; D gene ambiguous. Germline V gives CDR1 SGHVS, CDR2 FNYEAQ. This CDR3 has 14 residues. V lost 5 bases and J 10 bases, leaving 20 bases between the germline ends. The CDR3, as DNA: TGTGCCAGCAGCCTCTCTTGGGCTACCGCGGACCAGTACTTC. Its translation: CASSLSWATADQYF. Drawing the rest from reference TRBV7-6 and TRBJ2-5, the complete variable domain is GAGVSQSPRYKVTKRGQDVALRCDPISGHVSLYWYRQALGQGPEFLTYFNYEAQQDKSGLPNDRFSAERPEGSISTLTIQRTEQRDSAMYRCASSLSWATADQYFGPGTRLLVL.

This rearrangement joins TRBV6-5 to TRBJ1-5; D gene ambiguous. Germline CDR1 and CDR2: MNHEY and SVGAGI. This CDR3 region has 15 residues. The V and J ends lost 0 bases and 5 bases respectively, with 11 bases between them. Written as DNA, the CDR3 is TGTGCCAGCAGTTACTCGTATTCAGAGGATCAGCCCCAGCATTTT. Its protein is CASSYSYSEDQPQHF.

This chain uses TRBV29-1 with TRBJ1-2; perhaps TRBD1 as D (5 bases). This CDR3 has 12 amino acids. V shed 7 bases and J shed 7 bases, with 16 bases lying between them. CDR1 is SQVTM, CDR2 ANQGSEA, per germline. CDR3 nucleotide sequence: TGCAGCGCCTTATTGGGGGAGGGTGGCTACACCTTC. It codes for CSALLGEGGYTF.

This clonotype has a handful of counts. The V gene is TRBV19, the J gene TRBJ2-2, with D possibly matching TRBD2 (6 bases). Looked up from germline, CDR1 is LNHDA and CDR2 is SQIVND (reference sequence). The CDR3 is made up of 14 amino acids. Between the trimmed V and J ends, which lost 6 bases and 6 bases, there was a span of 14 bases. CDR3 nucleotide sequence: TGTGCCAGTAGATACGCGGGACGCCCCGGGGAGCTGTTTTTT. Its protein is CASRYAGRPGELFF.

This clonotype was counted between two and nine times. The chain joins TRBV6-4 to TRBJ1-5; tentatively, D is TRBD1 (5 bases). This CDR3 comprises 16 residues. The germline V gene has CDR1 MRHNA and CDR2 SNTAGT. With 7 bases removed from V and 0 bases from J, the gap between germline ends came to 16 bases. The chain's CDR3 is CASTEWGRDSNQPQHF. The CDR3 nucleotides are TGTGCCAGCACCGAGTGGGGACGGGATAGCAATCAGCCCCAGCATTTT.

V usage is TRBV28 and J usage is TRBJ1-2; unclear D gene. CDR3 size: 11 residues. The V end lost 4 bases, the J end lost 2 bases, and 2 bases lay between the germline ends. Germline CDR1 is MDHEN and CDR2 is SYDVKM. The CDR3 nucleotides read TGTGCCAGCAGTTCGAACTATGGCTACACCTTC. Protein: CASSSNYGYTF.

The chain links TRBV28 to TRBJ1-2, with D unresolved. CDR3 length: 13 residues. Germline lookup yields CDR1 MDHEN and CDR2 SYDVKM. The V gene lost 2 bases and the J gene lost 1 base, with 5 bases spanning the gap. The CDR3 here is CASSLPHNYGYTF. The CDR3 region has the DNA TGTGCCAGCAGTTTACCCCATAACTATGGCTACACCTTC.

V and J are TRBV7-9 and TRBJ1-1, with 7 bases lining up with TRBD1. This CDR3 region has 18 residues. The V gene end was trimmed by 5 bases and the J gene end by 0 bases; junction bases not matched to a gene: 15. The germline V gene has CDR1 SEHNR and CDR2 FQNEAQ (reference sequence). CDR3 protein: CASSPKPWTGGMNTEAFF. The CDR3 coding sequence is TGTGCCAGCAGCCCAAAACCATGGACAGGCGGCATGAACACTGAAGCTTTCTTT.

This clonotype was detected a few times. The chain carries TRBV6-5 and TRBJ2-5, with D possibly being TRBD2 (5 bases). Germline assignment: CDR1 MNHEY and CDR2 SVGAGI. This CDR3 is 14 amino acids long. V lost 2 bases to trimming and J lost 5 bases, with 12 bases between them. The chain's CDR3 is CASSYERVMETQYF. The CDR3 nucleotides are TGTGCCAGCAGTTACGAGAGGGTAATGGAGACCCAGTACTTC.

The chain uses TRBV30 and TRBJ1-2; D unclear. With 4 bases removed from V and 0 bases from J, the gap between germline ends came to 9 bases. This CDR3 is 13 amino acids long. The germline CDR1 and CDR2 sequences are GTSNPN and SVGIG (reference sequence). The CDR3, as DNA: TGTGCCTGGACTCCTAGCGCTAACTATGGCTACACCTTC. Translated: CAWTPSANYGYTF.

The chain's CDR3 is CASSLAASFEQYF. The CDR3, as DNA: TGTGCCAGCAGCCTTGCTGCATCATTTGAGCAGTACTTC. The rearrangement joins TRBV7-6 to TRBJ2-7; no reliable D call. With 5 bases removed from V and 7 bases from J, the gap between germline ends came to 15 bases. Germline CDR1 and CDR2: SGHVS and FNYEAQ. The CDR3 totals 13 residues.

About this clonotype itself: The junction departs from the called germline gene at one end, perhaps through a read error. The CDR3 bases are TGTACCAGCATCCGGGACCCCCTGTGGGACTATGGCTACACCTTC. Protein: CTSIRDPLWDYGYTF. The rearrangement links TRBV6-2 or TRBV6-3 to TRBJ1-2, with D tentatively TRBD1 (5 bases). The germline V gene has CDR1 MNHEY and CDR2 SVGEGT. The CDR3 extends over 15 amino acids.

The rearrangement links TRBV5-1 to TRBJ2-5, with D possibly being TRBD2 (5 bases). Trimming stripped 0 bases from V and 5 bases from J, with 14 bases between. CDR1 is SGHRS and CDR2 is YFSETQ in the germline V gene. This CDR3 is built from 15 residues. As DNA, the CDR3 is TGCGCCAGCAGCTTGGATGGCGCCGAGGGCGAGACCCAGTACTTC. Encoded protein: CASSLDGAEGETQYF.

V and J are TRBV6-2 or TRBV6-3 and TRBJ2-7, with D unclear. Trimming took off 7 bases at V and 1 base at J, with 14 bases between the two ends. Germline-derived CDR1 and CDR2 are MNHEY and SVGEGT. This CDR3 is 14 amino acids long. CDR3 sequence (DNA): TGTGCCAGCAACACCCTTACAGTTTCCTACGAGCAGTACTTC. It translates to CASNTLTVSYEQYF.

In its sample, this clonotype was seen a few times. The chain uses TRBV4-3 and TRBJ2-7, with TRBD2 matching 8 bases. V was clipped by 1 base and J by 2 bases; unmatched bases: 7. The CDR3 is 16 residues long. CDR1 is LGHNA, CDR2 YSLEER, per germline. The CDR3 loop reads CASSQGAAGGTYEQYF. DNA for the CDR3: TGCGCCAGCAGCCAAGGGGCGGCGGGAGGTACCTACGAGCAGTACTTC.

The chain carries TRBV7-2 and TRBJ2-3; 8 nucleotides agree with TRBD1. CDR3 length: 16 amino acids. V lost 5 bases, J lost 4 bases, and 11 bases stayed unmatched. In germline, CDR1 is SGHTA, CDR2 FQGNSA. In nucleotides, the CDR3 is TGTGCCAGCAGCCTCAGAACAGGGGGAAGGGCAGATACGCAGTATTTT. Translating gives CASSLRTGGRADTQYF.

Comments on this clonotype: One end of the junction does not line up with germline, which may come from a read error. V is TRBV5-6 and J is TRBJ1-1; tentatively, D is TRBD1 (5 bases). There are 16 residues in the CDR3. Germline CDR1 SGHDT, CDR2 YYEEEE. The CDR3: CTSSPNSGGTPAEAFF. Here the CDR3 DNA reads TGTACCAGCAGCCCGAACAGCGGGGGAACCCCCGCCGAAGCTTTCTTT.

This clonotype was counted only a few times. The V call is TRBV20-1, the J call TRBJ2-5; D is possibly TRBD1 or TRBD2 (5 bases each). The germline CDR1 and CDR2 sequences are DFQATT and SNEGSKA (reference sequence). The ends were cut back, 2 bases at V and 5 bases at J, with 15 bases in the middle. The CDR3 loop spans 14 amino acids. Here the CDR3 reads CSARNPWGLETQYF. DNA of the CDR3: TGCAGTGCTAGAAACCCATGGGGGTTGGAGACCCAGTACTTC.

The chain joins TRBV27 to TRBJ2-3, with D hard to call. The CDR3 runs 18 residues. Per germline, CDR1 MNHEY and CDR2 SMNVEV (reference sequence). The germline V and J ends were trimmed by 3 bases and 3 bases, with 22 bases remaining between them. The CDR3 DNA sequence: TGTGCCAGCAGTTTTTCGGTAAAGCCCCAGAGGCTTACAGATACGCAGTATTTT. Protein: CASSFSVKPQRLTDTQYF.

The chain is built from TRBV18 and TRBJ1-1; D unclear. The germline V and J ends were trimmed by 0 bases and 0 bases, with 8 bases remaining between them. The germline CDR1 and CDR2 sequences are KGHSH and LQKENI. The CDR3 extends over 15 amino acids. The CDR3 DNA reads as TGTGCCAGCTCACCACCGAACGCAATGAACACTGAAGCTTTCTTT. Translating gives CASSPPNAMNTEAFF.

CDR3 coding DNA: TGTGCCAGCAGCTTAGCGAGTCGTATCGGCAACGTCCTGACTTTC. This encodes CASSLASRIGNVLTF. The rearrangement uses TRBV7-8 and TRBJ2-6; no reliable D call. V gave up 0 bases and J gave up 9 bases, with 12 bases separating them. Germline assignment: CDR1 SGHVS and CDR2 FQNEAQ. The CDR3 covers 15 residues.

In this sample, this clonotype turned up a few times. The chain carries TRBV10-3 and TRBJ2-7; D might be TRBD2 (5 bases). This CDR3 contains 15 residues. V was shortened by 7 bases and J by 0 bases, with 16 bases between the two germline ends. CDR1 is ENHRY, CDR2 SYGVKD, per germline. CDR3 DNA sequence: TGTGCCATCACTCCCTCCGCTAGCAGCTCCTACGAGCAGTACTTC. This encodes CAITPSASSSYEQYF.

V is TRBV19 and J is TRBJ1-2; D unclear. The CDR3 extends over 13 amino acids. Trimming pared 4 bases from V and 2 bases from J, leaving 8 bases between. Germline CDR1 LNHDA, CDR2 SQIVND (reference sequence). In DNA, the CDR3 is TGTGCCAGTAGTAGGGGTTCCAACTATGGCTACACCTTC. Amino acid sequence: CASSRGSNYGYTF.

In its sample, this clonotype was seen a few times. The chain employs TRBV20-1 and TRBJ2-6, with unresolved D. This CDR3 contains 13 residues. Germline CDR1 and CDR2: DFQATT and SNEGSKA (reference sequence). V was shortened by 2 bases and J by 0 bases, with 2 bases between the two germline ends. CDR3 nucleotide sequence: TGCAGTGCTAGAAGCTCTGGGGCCAACGTCCTGACTTTC. It is translated as CSARSSGANVLTF.

This clonotype was recorded a few times. The J gene is TRBJ2-2, the V gene TRBV4-2; 9 nucleotides align to TRBD2. Germline loops: CDR1 LGHNA, CDR2 YNFKEQ. The J segment lost 6 bases and the V segment lost 1 base, leaving 6 bases of the junction unmatched. The CDR3 has 16 amino acids. The CDR3 sequence: CASSQGSREGAGELFF. CDR3 sequence (DNA): TGTGCCAGCAGCCAAGGCTCGCGGGAGGGTGCCGGGGAGCTGTTTTTT.

The chain carries TRBV6-1 and TRBJ1-5, with D perhaps matching TRBD1 (5 bases). The V gene's germline CDR1 is MNHNS and CDR2 SASEGT. The CDR3 loop spans 12 amino acids. Trimming took 8 bases from V and 7 from J, leaving 12 bases between them. The CDR3 DNA reads TGTGCCAGCCGGCAGGGCGGCCAGCCCCAGCATTTT. Translating gives CASRQGGQPQHF.

This clonotype turned up a few times. The rearrangement links TRBV19 to TRBJ2-7, with D hard to call. Trimming pared 1 base from V and 1 base from J, leaving 8 bases between. Germline CDR1 and CDR2: LNHDA and SQIVND (reference sequence). The length of the CDR3 is 14 residues. CDR3 nucleotide sequence: TGTGCCAGTAGTATAGGAAAACAGTCCTACGAGCAGTACTTC. It is translated as CASSIGKQSYEQYF.

The CDR3 DNA follows: TGTGCCAGTACCCCGATTATTCCGGGACAGGGGATCTATGGCTACACCTTC. Residues: CASTPIIPGQGIYGYTF. V is TRBV19 and J is TRBJ1-2; 10 nucleotides align to TRBD1. The CDR3 loop spans 17 amino acids. The ends lost 7 bases at V and 4 bases at J; junction bases unmatched: 15. CDR1 and CDR2 from the germline V gene are LNHDA and SQIVND (reference sequence).

This rearrangement joins TRBV24-1 to TRBJ2-5; the D gene is possibly TRBD1 (5 bases). The germline CDR1 and CDR2 sequences are KGHDR and SFDVKD. The CDR3 loop spans 14 amino acids. V shed 9 bases and J shed 1 base, with 14 bases lying between them. The CDR3 loop is CATGRPGSQETQYF. Written as DNA, the CDR3 is TGTGCCACCGGGCGTCCAGGGTCCCAAGAGACCCAGTACTTC.

This clonotype showed up just a few times. The gene calls are TRBV19 and TRBJ1-2, with D unresolved. The CDR3 is made up of 12 amino acids. The V end lost 7 bases, the J end lost 2 bases, and 8 bases lay between the germline ends. The germline CDR1 and CDR2 sequences are LNHDA and SQIVND (reference sequence). The CDR3 bases are TGTGCCAGTATGCTGGGGAACTATGGCTACACCTTC. Protein product: CASMLGNYGYTF.

The rearrangement joins TRBV10-3 to TRBJ1-4; 7 bases match TRBD1. In germline, CDR1 is ENHRY, CDR2 SYGVKD. V lost 4 bases, J lost 6 bases, and 8 bases stayed unmatched. The length of the CDR3 is 15 residues. The CDR3 reads CAISVTGAVDEKLFF. The CDR3 nucleotides are TGTGCCATCAGTGTCACAGGGGCGGTCGATGAAAAACTGTTTTTT.